This T cell receptor beta chain was recorded in a study of blood T cell repertoires in COVID-19. The Seattle site enrolled patients during active infection and followed them longitudinally. The table came from immunoSEQ multiplex PCR; TCRdb's copy has only in-frame clones and leaves some out. The table has roughly 150,000 clones, 70% to 90% seen once. Per germline, CDR1 LNHDA and CDR2 SQIVND (reference sequence). V was pared by 6 bases and J by 5 bases, with 19 bases between. The CDR3 runs 16 residues. The chain couples TRBV19 to TRBJ2-2; weak D call: TRBD1 (5 bases). Material: peripheral blood. This clonotype was obtained from a woman at least 80 years old with COVID-19, enrolled during active disease. For the CDR3, the DNA is TGTGCCAGTAGGGGCGCCAGGGTTGTGGTAACCGGGGAGCTGTTTTTT. Translating gives CASRGARVVVTGELFF.